This paragraph covers one TCR beta chain sequence. The sample is drawn from a study of blood T cell repertoires in COVID-19. Looked up from germline, CDR1 is MDHEN and CDR2 is SYDVKM. CDR3 length: 12 amino acids. Deletions cut 6 bases from V and 8 bases from J, with 13 bases between. TCRdb's table, derived via immunoSEQ multiplex PCR, lists solely in-frame clones and lacks some. The sample has nearly 200,000 clones, roughly 90% seen once. The sequence derives from a woman younger than 35 who had recovered from COVID-19. The chain employs TRBV28 and TRBJ1-2, with D uncertain. Material for sequencing was PBMCs or T cells enriched from blood (not recorded which). The CDR3 reads CASSYALVGYTF. The CDR3 DNA reads TGTGCCAGCAGCTACGCCCTGGTAGGCTACACCTTC.